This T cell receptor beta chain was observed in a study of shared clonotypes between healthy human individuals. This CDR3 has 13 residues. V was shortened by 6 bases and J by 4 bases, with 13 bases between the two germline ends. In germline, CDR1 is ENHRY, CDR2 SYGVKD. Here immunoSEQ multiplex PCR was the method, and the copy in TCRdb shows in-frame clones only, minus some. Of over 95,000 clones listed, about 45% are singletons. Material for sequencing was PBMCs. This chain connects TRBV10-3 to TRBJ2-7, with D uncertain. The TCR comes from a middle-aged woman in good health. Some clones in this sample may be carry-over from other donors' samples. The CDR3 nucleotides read TGTGCCATCAGCACCACAGTGCGTTACGAGCAGTACTTC. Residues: CAISTTVRYEQYF.